The T cell receptor (beta chain) described here comes from a study of blood T cell repertoires in COVID-19. Method: immunoSEQ multiplex PCR; TCRdb's copy keeps in-frame clones and lacks some. Altogether around 270,000 clones are present, about 90% being singletons, with the ten largest covering about 3.1%. The receptor comes from a woman aged 35 to 49 who had been exposed to COVID-19. Material for sequencing was PBMCs or T cells enriched from blood (not recorded which).

CDR3 DNA: TGTGCCTGGAGCATCGGTAGCAATCAGCCCCAGCATTTT. Protein product: CAWSIGSNQPQHF. J is TRBJ1-5 and V is TRBV30; D gene ambiguous. V was clipped by 3 bases and J by 0 bases, with 6 bases between them. CDR1 and CDR2 from the germline V gene are GTSNPN and SVGIG (reference sequence). The CDR3 is 13 amino acids. Full variable domain (outside the CDR3, taken from reference TRBV30 and TRBJ1-5): SQTIHQWPATLVQPVGSPLSLECTVEGTSNPNLYWYRQAAGRGLQLLFYSVGIGQISSEVPQNLSASRPQDRQFILSSKKLLLSDSGFYLCAWSIGSNQPQHFGDGTRLSIL.